This T cell receptor (beta chain) was recovered during a study of T-cell memory formation after mild COVID-19. For the study at large: Clustering of TCRs was largely donor specific.

Study-level findings and limits: Mainly CM and EM harbored the contracting CD4+ clones; mainly EMRA harbored the CD8+ ones. Memory sampled before infection contained some responding clones, suggesting cross-reactive memory joined. Among clones contracting day 15 to 85, CD4/CD8 was balanced, whereas later expanders leaned CD4+.

This clonotype came up a few times. Its antigen remains unknown. Trimming at V came to 6 bases and at J to 0 bases, leaving 8 bases not matched to a gene. The V gene's germline CDR1 is ENHRY and CDR2 SYGVKD. This CDR3 contains 16 residues. TCRdb re-derived calls from the 5' RACE reads in MiXCR, one entry per CDR3 protein. The sample yields a few hundred thousand distinct CDR3 sequences, under 25% seen once. This TCR came from an adult woman who had mild COVID-19 (a few samples of this study predate the infection). Cell type and time point are not known. The chain links TRBV10-3 to TRBJ2-1; 7 nucleotides agree with TRBD2. The sample consisted of PBMCs or a T cell subset sorted from them (not recorded which). The CDR3 sequence is CAISVAGLTSYNEQFF. CDR3 nucleotide sequence: TGTGCCATCAGCGTAGCGGGTCTCACCTCCTACAATGAGCAGTTCTTC.